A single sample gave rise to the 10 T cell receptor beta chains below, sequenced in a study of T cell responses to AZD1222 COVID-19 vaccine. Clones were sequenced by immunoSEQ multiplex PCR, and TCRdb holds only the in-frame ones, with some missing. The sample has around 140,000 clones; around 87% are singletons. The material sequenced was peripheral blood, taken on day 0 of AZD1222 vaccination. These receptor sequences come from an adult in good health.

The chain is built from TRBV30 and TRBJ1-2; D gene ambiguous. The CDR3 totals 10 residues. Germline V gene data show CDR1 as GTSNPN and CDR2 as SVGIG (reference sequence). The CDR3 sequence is CASAGYGYTF. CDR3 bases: TGTGCATCCGCGGGGTATGGCTACACCTTC.

DNA of the CDR3: TGTGCCAGCAGGTCCGGGGGGACAGGCCAAGAGACCCAGTACTTC. Amino acid sequence: CASRSGGTGQETQYF. The chain combines TRBV28 with TRBJ2-5; TRBD1 might be the D (8 bases). V gave up 6 bases and J gave up 1 base, with 15 bases separating them. Germline V CDR1 and CDR2: MDHEN, SYDVKM. The CDR3 is 15 amino acids.

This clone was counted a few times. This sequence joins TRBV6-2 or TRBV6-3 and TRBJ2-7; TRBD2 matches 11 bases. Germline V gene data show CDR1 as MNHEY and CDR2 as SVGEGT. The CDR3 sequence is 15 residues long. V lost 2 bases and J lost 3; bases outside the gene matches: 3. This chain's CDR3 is CASSYGTSGYYEQYF. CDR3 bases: TGTGCCAGCAGTTACGGGACTAGCGGTTACTACGAGCAGTACTTC.

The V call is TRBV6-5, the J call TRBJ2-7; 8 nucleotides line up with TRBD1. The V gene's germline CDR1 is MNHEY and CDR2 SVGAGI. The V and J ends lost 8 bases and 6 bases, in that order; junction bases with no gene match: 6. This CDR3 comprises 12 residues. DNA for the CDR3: TGTGCCAGCGGGACGGACAGGGTCGAGCAGTACTTC. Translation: CASGTDRVEQYF.

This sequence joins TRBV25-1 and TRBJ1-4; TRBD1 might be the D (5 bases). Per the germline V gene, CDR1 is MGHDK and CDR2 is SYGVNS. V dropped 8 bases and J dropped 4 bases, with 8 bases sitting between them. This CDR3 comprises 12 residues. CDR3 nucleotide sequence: TGTGCCAGCTGTGGGGGTAATGAAAAACTGTTTTTT. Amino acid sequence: CASCGGNEKLFF.

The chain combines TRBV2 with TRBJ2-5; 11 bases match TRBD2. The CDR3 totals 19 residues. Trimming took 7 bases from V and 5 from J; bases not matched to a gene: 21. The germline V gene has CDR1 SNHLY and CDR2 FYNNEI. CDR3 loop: CASKEGAPGLAALRETQYF. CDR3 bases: TGTGCCAGCAAAGAGGGGGCCCCGGGACTAGCGGCCCTGAGGGAGACCCAGTACTTC.

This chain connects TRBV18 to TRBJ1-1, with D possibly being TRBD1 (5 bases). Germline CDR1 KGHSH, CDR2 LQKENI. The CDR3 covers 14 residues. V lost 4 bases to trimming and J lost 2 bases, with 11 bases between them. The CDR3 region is CASSLDSINTEAFF. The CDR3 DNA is TGTGCCAGCTCACTCGACAGTATTAACACTGAAGCTTTCTTT. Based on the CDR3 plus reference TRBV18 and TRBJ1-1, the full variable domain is NAGVMQNPRHLVRRRGQEARLRCSPMKGHSHVYWYRQLPEEGLKFMVYLQKENIIDESGMPKERFSAEFPKEGPSILRIQQVVRGDSAAYFCASSLDSINTEAFFGQGTRLTVV.

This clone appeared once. This CDR3 is CASSHALEPNTGELFF. CDR3 nucleotides: TGTGCCAGCAGCCACGCATTAGAACCTAACACCGGGGAGCTGTTTTTT. The V and J genes are TRBV4-2 and TRBJ2-2; the D is unclear. CDR3 length: 16 amino acids. Deletions cut 3 bases from V and 2 bases from J, with 13 bases between. In germline, CDR1 is LGHNA, CDR2 YNFKEQ.

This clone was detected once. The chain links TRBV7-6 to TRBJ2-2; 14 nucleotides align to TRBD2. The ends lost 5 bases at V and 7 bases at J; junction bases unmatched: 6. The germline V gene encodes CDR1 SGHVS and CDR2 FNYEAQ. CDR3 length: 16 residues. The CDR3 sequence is CASSLPTSGGVGELFF. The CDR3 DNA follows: TGTGCCAGCAGCCTCCCGACTAGCGGGGGGGTCGGGGAGCTGTTTTTT.

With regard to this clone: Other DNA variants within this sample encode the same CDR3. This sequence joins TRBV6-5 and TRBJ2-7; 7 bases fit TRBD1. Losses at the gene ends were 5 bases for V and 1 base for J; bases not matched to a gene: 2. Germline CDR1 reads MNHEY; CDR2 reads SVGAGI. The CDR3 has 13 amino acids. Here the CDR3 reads CASSRQGSYEQYF. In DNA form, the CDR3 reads TGTGCCAGCAGTCGACAGGGATCCTACGAGCAGTACTTC.